These 13 T cell receptor beta chains share one sample of origin, sequenced in a study of breast tumors, draining lymph nodes, adjacent tissues. TCRdb re-called the multiplex PCR reads through MiXCR, storing one row per CDR3 protein. The table records 200,000 to 250,000 distinct CDR3 sequences, around 32% of them present only once. Breast cancer patients provided tissue from their axillary draining lymph nodes. The sequencing sample was made of axillary lymph node tissue. The receptors derive from a female donor with breast cancer. Some clones in this sample may be carry-over from other donors' samples.

This clonotype came up many times. This rearrangement joins TRBV19 to TRBJ2-1; D gene ambiguous. With 3 bases removed from V and 3 bases from J, the gap between germline ends came to 9 bases. Germline V gene data show CDR1 as LNHDA and CDR2 as SQIVND (reference sequence). This CDR3 is 14 amino acids long. In nucleotides, the CDR3 is TGTGCCAGTAGTATTCGCAGGAGCTACAATGAGCAGTTCTTC. Translation: CASSIRRSYNEQFF.

Remarks on this clonotype: This sequence may be a read error, since a much larger clone differs from it by one base. The chain has TRBV20-1 and TRBJ1-2, with TRBD1 identical over 7 bases. Germline V CDR1 and CDR2: DFQATT, SNEGSKA (reference sequence). The CDR3 is made up of 12 amino acids. CDR3 region: CSASGDSLGSTF. In DNA form, the CDR3 reads TGCAGTGCTAGTGGGGACAGCCTAGGCTCCACCTTC.

This clonotype came up many times. V is TRBV7-2 and J is TRBJ2-1; no reliable D call. Germline CDR1 reads SGHTA; CDR2 reads FQGNSA. V dropped 5 bases and J dropped 7 bases, with 6 bases sitting between them. The CDR3 length is 11 residues. The CDR3 coding sequence is TGTGCCAGCAGCGTCTCTAATGAGCAGTTCTTC. Protein: CASSVSNEQFF.

The chain recombines TRBV19 with TRBJ1-2, with 10 nucleotides matching TRBD1. V lost 5 bases, J lost 7 bases, and 7 bases stayed unmatched. This CDR3 is 14 amino acids long. The germline V gene has CDR1 LNHDA and CDR2 SQIVND (reference sequence). In nucleotides, the CDR3 is TGTGCCAGTAGTCTAGGGACAGGGGATCGTGGCTACACCTTC. This codes for CASSLGTGDRGYTF.

This clonotype was seen once. The CDR3 nucleotides are TGTGCCAGCAGCTTAGCAAGTTTGTCCACCGGGGAGCTGTTTTTT. Translating it yields CASSLASLSTGELFF. The V call is TRBV7-2, the J call TRBJ2-2; no reliable D call. CDR1 and CDR2 (germline): SGHTA, FQGNSA. V gave up 0 bases and J gave up 4 bases, with 9 bases separating them. CDR3 size: 15 residues. The full variable domain, rest sourced from reference TRBV7-2 and TRBJ2-2, is GAGVSQSPSNKVTEKGKDVELRCDPISGHTALYWYRQSLGQGLEFLIYFQGNSAPDKSGLPSDRFSAERTGGSVSTLTIQRTQQEDSAVYLCASSLASLSTGELFFGEGSRLTVL.

This clonotype has ten or more counts. CDR3: CAWSVSGKGEKLFF. DNA of the CDR3: TGTGCCTGGAGTGTGTCGGGGAAAGGTGAAAAACTGTTTTTT. The V and J genes are TRBV30 and TRBJ1-4; no definite D call. V lost 0 bases and J lost 7, with 12 bases in between. CDR1 is GTSNPN and CDR2 is SVGIG in the germline V gene (reference sequence). The CDR3 runs 14 residues.

This clonotype was seen ten or more times. The chain recombines TRBV9 with TRBJ2-7; D possibly corresponds to TRBD2 (5 bases). Germline V CDR1 and CDR2: SGDLS, YYNGEE. V shed 4 bases and J shed 4 bases, with 15 bases lying between them. The CDR3 contains 14 residues. CDR3 in DNA: TGTGCCAGCAGCCCTCCCGGGGAATGGTACGAGCAGTACTTC. Translating it yields CASSPPGEWYEQYF.

This clonotype came up many times. The V and J genes are TRBV7-2 and TRBJ1-2; TRBD1 agrees at 7 bases. The CDR3 covers 15 residues. Losses at the gene ends were 5 bases for V and 4 bases for J; bases not matched to a gene: 10. From germline, CDR1 is SGHTA and CDR2 FQGNSA. The CDR3 loop is CASSIERAGGYGYTF. CDR3 nucleotides: TGTGCCAGCAGCATAGAGCGGGCAGGGGGCTATGGCTACACCTTC.

There are many counts of this clonotype. The rearrangement joins TRBV12-3 or TRBV12-4 to TRBJ2-3, with D unclear. Trimming took off 8 bases at V and 0 bases at J, with 12 bases between the two ends. There are 14 residues in the CDR3. The chain's CDR3 is CASRATYSTDTQYF. CDR3 sequence (DNA): TGTGCCAGCCGGGCCACGTACAGCACAGATACGCAGTATTTT.

This clonotype occurred many times. V gene TRBV28 combines with J gene TRBJ1-5; TRBD1 is a possible D gene (6 bases). The CDR3 sequence is 13 residues long. Looked up from germline, CDR1 is MDHEN and CDR2 is SYDVKM. Deletions cut 6 bases from V and 11 bases from J, with 17 bases between. The CDR3 DNA reads TGTGCCAGCAGGACATTGGACAGTTCAGCCCAGCATTTT. Encoded protein: CASRTLDSSAQHF.

The CDR3 nucleotides read TGTGCCAGCAGTGGGGGACTAGCGGGAGTTACTAGCTCCTACGAGCAGTACTTC. Its translation: CASSGGLAGVTSSYEQYF. V usage is TRBV9 and J usage is TRBJ2-7; 14 bases map to TRBD2. With V trimmed by 5 bases and J by 0 bases, 10 bases remained unmatched. The germline gives CDR1 SGDLS, CDR2 YYNGEE. The CDR3 is made up of 18 amino acids.

This rearrangement joins TRBV6-2 or TRBV6-3 to TRBJ2-5, with 7 bases matching TRBD2. V was pared by 1 base and J by 5 bases, with 7 bases of the junction left unmatched. The CDR3 is 15 residues long. Germline values: CDR1 MNHEY, CDR2 SVGEGT. CDR3 nucleotides: TGTGCCAGCAGTTACTTACCGGGACTAAGGGAGACCCAGTACTTC. It codes for CASSYLPGLRETQYF.

This clonotype appeared many times. The chain carries TRBV6-2 or TRBV6-3 and TRBJ2-5; no reliable D call. Between the trimmed V and J ends, which lost 2 bases and 1 base, there was a span of 11 bases. The CDR3 consists of 15 residues. Germline CDR1 is MNHEY and CDR2 is SVGEGT. As DNA, the CDR3 is TGTGCCAGCAGTTACGGCCCGGCGACCCAAGAGACCCAGTACTTC. Translated: CASSYGPATQETQYF.